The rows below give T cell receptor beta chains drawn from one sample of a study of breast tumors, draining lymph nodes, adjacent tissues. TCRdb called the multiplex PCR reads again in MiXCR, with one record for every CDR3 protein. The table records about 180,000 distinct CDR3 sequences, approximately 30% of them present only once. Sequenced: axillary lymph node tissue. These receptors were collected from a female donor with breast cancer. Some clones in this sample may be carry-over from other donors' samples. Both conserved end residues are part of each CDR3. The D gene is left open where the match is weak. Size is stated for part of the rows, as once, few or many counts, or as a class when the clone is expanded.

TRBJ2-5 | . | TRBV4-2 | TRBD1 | CASSLVGGQGQETQYF | TGTGCCAGCAGCTTAGTCGGGGGACAGGGACAAGAGACCCAGTACTTC
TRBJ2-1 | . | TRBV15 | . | CATSSFGPAANEQFF | TGTGCCACCAGCAGCTTTGGACCGGCCGCCAATGAGCAGTTCTTC
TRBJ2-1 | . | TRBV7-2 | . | CASSLEGGVVGINTDTQFF | TGTGCCAGCAGCTTAGAGGGCGGGGTGGTGGGGATCAACACAGATACGCAGTTCTTC
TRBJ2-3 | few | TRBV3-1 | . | CASSPFDRHTDTQYF | TGTGCCAGCAGTCCCTTCGACAGGCACACAGATACGCAGTATTTT
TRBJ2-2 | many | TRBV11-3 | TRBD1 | CASSPGTGYRELFF | TGTGCCAGCAGCCCCGGGACAGGGTACCGGGAGCTGTTTTTT
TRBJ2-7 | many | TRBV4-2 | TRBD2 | CASSHVGRIGLAGGLSSYEQYF | TGTGCCAGCAGCCACGTTGGAAGGATTGGGCTAGCGGGAGGGTTAAGCTCCTACGAGCAGTACTTC
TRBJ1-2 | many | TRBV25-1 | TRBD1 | CASRGTGVTKGYTF | TGTGCCAGCAGGGGGACAGGGGTCACCAAGGGCTACACCTTC
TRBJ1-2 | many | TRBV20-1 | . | CSARDRADNYGYTF | TGCAGTGCTAGAGATCGGGCGGACAACTATGGCTACACCTTC
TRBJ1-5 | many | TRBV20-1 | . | CSAGPQGGNQPQHF | TGCAGTGCTGGACCCCAGGGAGGCAATCAGCCCCAGCATTTT
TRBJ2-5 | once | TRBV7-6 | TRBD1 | CASSVDRDRRRGTQYF | TGTGCCAGCAGCGTCGACCGGGACAGACGAAGAGGGACCCAGTACTTC
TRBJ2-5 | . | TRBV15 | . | CATSREIQGNQPQYF | TGTGCCACCAGCAGAGAAATCCAGGGCAATCAGCCCCAGTACTTC
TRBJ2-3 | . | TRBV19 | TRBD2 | CASSDSGGGQYTDTQYF | TGTGCCAGTAGTGATAGCGGGGGGGGGCAGTACACAGATACGCAGTATTTT
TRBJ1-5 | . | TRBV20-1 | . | CSARGRTPYEQPQHF | TGCAGTGCTAGGGGGCGGACCCCCTACGAGCAGCCCCAGCATTTT
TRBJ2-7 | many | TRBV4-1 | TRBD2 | CASSQPGLGSYEQYF | TGCGCCAGCAGCCAACCGGGACTAGGGTCCTACGAGCAGTACTTC
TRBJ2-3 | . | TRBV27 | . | CASSYLGAGSDTQYF | TGTGCCAGCAGTTACCTGGGGGCGGGATCAGATACGCAGTATTTT
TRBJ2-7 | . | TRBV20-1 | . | CRAGGTGGFYEQYF | TGCAGAGCCGGTGGAACAGGCGGGTTCTACGAGCAGTACTTC
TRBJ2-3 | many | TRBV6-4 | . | CASSTWGGSTDTQYF | TGTGCCAGCAGCACCTGGGGCGGGAGCACAGATACGCAGTATTTT
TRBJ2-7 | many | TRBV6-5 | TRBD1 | CASTPTRTGYEQYF | TGTGCCAGCACTCCAACAAGGACAGGCTACGAGCAGTACTTC
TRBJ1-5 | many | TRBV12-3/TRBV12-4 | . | CASSLAGKVNQPQHF | TGTGCCAGCAGTTTAGCAGGGAAGGTCAATCAGCCCCAGCATTTT
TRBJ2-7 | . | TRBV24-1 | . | CATSDFGRGRYEQYF | TGTGCCACCAGTGATTTCGGCAGGGGACGCTACGAGCAGTACTTC
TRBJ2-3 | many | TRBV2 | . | CASSEAEDTQYF | TGTGCCAGCAGTGAAGCAGAGGATACGCAGTATTTT
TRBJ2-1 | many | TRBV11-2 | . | CASSLGRPPRSYNEQFF | TGTGCCAGCAGCTTAGGCCGGCCACCACGCTCCTACAATGAGCAGTTCTTC
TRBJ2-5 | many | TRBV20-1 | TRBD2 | CSARRTSEQETQYF | TGCAGTGCTAGGCGGACTAGCGAGCAAGAGACCCAGTACTTC
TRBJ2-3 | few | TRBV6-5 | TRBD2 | CASSIGTSSDTQYF | TGTGCCAGCAGTATCGGGACTAGTTCCGATACGCAGTATTTT
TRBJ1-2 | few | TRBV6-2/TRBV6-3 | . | CASSHARYGYTF | TGTGCCAGCAGCCACGCCCGGTATGGCTACACCTTC
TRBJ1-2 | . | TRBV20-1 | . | CSANPLGGYTF | TGCAGTGCTAACCCCTTAGGGGGCTACACCTTC
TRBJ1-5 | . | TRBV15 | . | CATRPQHF | TGTGCCACCAGACCCCAGCATTTT
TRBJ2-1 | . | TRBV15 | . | CATSSLVRGGNEQFF | TGTGCCACCAGCAGCTTGGTACGAGGTGGAAATGAGCAGTTCTTC
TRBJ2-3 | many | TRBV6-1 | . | CASSEFRPTDTQYF | TGTGCCAGCAGTGAATTTAGGCCCACAGATACGCAGTATTTT
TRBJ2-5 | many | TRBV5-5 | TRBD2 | CASRRTFPGGFQETQYF | TGTGCCAGCAGGAGGACCTTCCCGGGAGGATTCCAAGAGACCCAGTACTTC
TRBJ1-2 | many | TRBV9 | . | CASSVGQAAYGYTF | TGTGCCAGCAGCGTAGGTCAGGCGGCCTATGGCTACACCTTC